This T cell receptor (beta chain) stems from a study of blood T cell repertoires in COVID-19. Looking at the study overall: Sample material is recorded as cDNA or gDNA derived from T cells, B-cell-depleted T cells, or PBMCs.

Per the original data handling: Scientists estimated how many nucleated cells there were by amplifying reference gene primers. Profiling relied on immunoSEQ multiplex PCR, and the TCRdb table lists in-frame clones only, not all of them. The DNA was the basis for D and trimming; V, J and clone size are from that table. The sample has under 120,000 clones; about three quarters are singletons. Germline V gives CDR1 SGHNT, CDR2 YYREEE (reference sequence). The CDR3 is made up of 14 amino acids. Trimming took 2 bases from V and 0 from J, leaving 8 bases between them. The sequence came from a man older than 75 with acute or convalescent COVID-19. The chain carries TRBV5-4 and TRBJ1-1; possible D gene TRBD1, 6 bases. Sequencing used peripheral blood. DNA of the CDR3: TGTGCCAGCAGCTTTCAGGGGATGAACACTGAAGCTTTCTTT. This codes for CASSFQGMNTEAFF.